The next 29 T cell receptor beta chains were all read from a single sample in a study of response to subunit inactivated influenza vaccine. TCRdb re-derived calls from the RT-PCR reads in MiXCR, one entry per CDR3 protein. Counted here are around 600,000 distinct CDR3 sequences, approximately 10% occurring once; the ten biggest clones make up more than 9.5%. A further study also used this sample, focusing on T cells expressing NK-cell markers. As reported in that work: Scientists made TCR beta cDNA using 5'RACE template switching with UMIs.

Sequences were derived from PBMCs from blood, sampled on the day of vaccination. The source is a man between 45 and 60 years old who received an inactivated influenza vaccine.

This clonotype was seen a few times. The chain combines TRBV6-5 with TRBJ2-2, with D uncertain. Germline V gene data show CDR1 as MNHEY and CDR2 as SVGAGI. Trimming stripped 1 base from V and 7 bases from J, with 4 bases between. The length of the CDR3 is 12 residues. The CDR3 region has the DNA TGTGCCAGCAGTTACTTGGGCGGGGAGCTGTTTTTT. This encodes CASSYLGGELFF.

This clonotype was found many times. The rearrangement links TRBV4-1 to TRBJ1-1, with 11 bases that match TRBD1. V trimming: 1 base; J trimming: 0 bases; junction bases outside the gene matches: 7. CDR3 size: 18 residues. Germline V CDR1 and CDR2: MGHRA, YSYEKL. The CDR3 DNA reads TGCGCCAGCAGCCAAGTCGTCCGGGACAGGGGGATGAACACTGAAGCTTTCTTT. Translated, it gives CASSQVVRDRGMNTEAFF.

The chain uses TRBV15 and TRBJ2-3; unclear D gene. V lost 0 bases and J lost 4, with 11 bases in between. Germline values: CDR1 LNHNV, CDR2 YYDKDF (reference sequence). The CDR3 totals 15 residues. The DNA of the CDR3 is TGTGCCACCAGCAGAGATCTTTTGGGTTCAGATACGCAGTATTTT. It codes for CATSRDLLGSDTQYF.

This clonotype showed up just a few times. The chain joins TRBV20-1 to TRBJ2-2; TRBD2 matches at 12 bases. The CDR3 is 16 residues long. In germline, CDR1 is DFQATT, CDR2 SNEGSKA (reference sequence). Unmatched junction bases numbered 10, after V lost 5 bases and J lost 6 bases. The CDR3 nucleotides are TGCAGTGCTCAGACTAGCGGGAGCAACCACCCCGGGGAGCTGTTTTTT. It codes for CSAQTSGSNHPGELFF.

In its sample, this clonotype was seen many times. The V gene is TRBV28, the J gene TRBJ2-3; possibly TRBD1 for D (6 bases). V was trimmed by 2 bases and J by 4 bases, leaving 13 bases between them. The CDR3 runs to 15 residues. The germline CDR1 and CDR2 sequences are MDHEN and SYDVKM. This CDR3 reads CASSLLQQGSDTQYF. The DNA for the CDR3 is TGTGCCAGCAGTTTACTCCAACAGGGTTCAGATACGCAGTATTTT.

This clonotype came up a few times. The V and J genes are TRBV10-3 and TRBJ1-6; 9 nucleotides line up with TRBD1. Germline values: CDR1 ENHRY, CDR2 SYGVKD. With V trimmed by 10 bases and J by 4 bases, 8 bases remained unmatched. The CDR3 consists of 15 residues. CDR3 in DNA: TGTGCCACCAGACAGGGGGACGGGTATAATTCACCCCTCCACTTT. Its protein is CATRQGDGYNSPLHF.

The J gene is TRBJ2-5, the V gene TRBV5-1; TRBD1 matches 8 bases. With V trimmed by 2 bases and J by 6 bases, 6 bases remained unmatched. Germline CDR1 SGHRS, CDR2 YFSETQ. CDR3 length: 14 residues. CDR3 region: CASSFPGQGKTQYF. As DNA, the CDR3 is TGCGCCAGCAGCTTTCCCGGACAGGGCAAGACCCAGTACTTC.

This clonotype appeared a few times. The chain carries TRBV6-5 and TRBJ2-7, with D tentatively TRBD2 (5 bases). This CDR3 is built from 11 residues. The V end was cut by 0 bases, the J end by 13 bases, with 10 bases between. CDR1 and CDR2 from the germline V gene are MNHEY and SVGAGI. CDR3 protein: CASSYSGENYF. The CDR3 coding sequence is TGTGCCAGCAGTTACTCGGGAGAAAACTACTTC.

The table lists this clonotype with a few counts. J is TRBJ2-3 and V is TRBV12-3 or TRBV12-4, with D possibly TRBD2 on 6 matching bases. The CDR3 totals 13 residues. V was pared by 3 bases and J by 4 bases, with 8 bases between. The chain's CDR3 is CASSLDYADTQYF. CDR3 coding DNA: TGTGCCAGCAGTTTGGACTACGCAGATACGCAGTATTTT.

The chain uses TRBV20-1 and TRBJ2-7, with D tentatively TRBD2 (5 bases). Germline V gives CDR1 DFQATT, CDR2 SNEGSKA (reference sequence). This CDR3 comprises 12 residues. Trimming stripped 7 bases from V and 3 bases from J, with 13 bases between. The CDR3 nucleotides read TGCAGTGGGACTCGTGGGGACTACGAGCAGTACTTC. The encoded protein is CSGTRGDYEQYF.

This clonotype was found a few times. The V and J genes are TRBV12-3 or TRBV12-4 and TRBJ2-1; 7 bases are a match to TRBD1. CDR3 length: 16 residues. Germline trimming cut 6 bases from V and 4 bases from J; bases unmatched to any gene: 12. The DNA of the CDR3 is TGTGCCAGCAGACTCCGGGACAGCTTTACTTACAATGAGCAGTTCTTC. Protein sequence: CASRLRDSFTYNEQFF.

V is TRBV5-1 and J is TRBJ1-6; D is ambiguous. The CDR3 sequence is 16 residues long. Germline assignment: CDR1 SGHRS and CDR2 YFSETQ. Trimming left V 4 bases short and J 1 base short, with 12 bases between. CDR3 amino acids: CASSQEGWSYNSPLHF. For the CDR3, the DNA is TGCGCCAGCAGCCAGGAGGGCTGGTCCTATAATTCACCCCTCCACTTT.

This clonotype was found once. One base away lies a much larger clone, so this may be a sequencing read error. The chain combines TRBV28 with TRBJ2-5, with D possibly matching TRBD2 (5 bases). Per the germline V gene, CDR1 is MDHEN and CDR2 is SYDVKM. The V end was cut by 8 bases, the J end by 5 bases, with 6 bases between. The CDR3 loop spans 10 amino acids. CDR3 region: CASGSETQYF. DNA of the CDR3: TGTGCCAGCGGGAGTGAGACCCAGTACTTC.

CDR3 in amino acids: CASSQESNTGELFF. The CDR3 DNA follows: TGTGCCAGCAGCCAAGAGTCAAACACCGGGGAGCTGTTTTTT. The V and J genes are TRBV4-2 and TRBJ2-2; no firm D call. This CDR3 has 14 amino acids. Trimming cost V 0 bases and J 2 bases, with 4 bases left between them. CDR1 and CDR2 from the germline V gene are LGHNA and YNFKEQ.

This chain uses TRBV7-2 with TRBJ2-5; D not resolved. V was clipped by 4 bases and J by 3 bases, with 9 bases between them. CDR3 length equals 13 residues. In germline, CDR1 is SGHTA, CDR2 FQGNSA. In DNA, the CDR3 is TGTGCCAGCAGCTCCCCGGCCAAAGAGACCCAGTACTTC. Translated: CASSSPAKETQYF.

This clonotype was observed at least ten times. The chain uses TRBV4-3 and TRBJ2-4; the match to TRBD2 covers 11 bases. CDR3 length equals 15 residues. V was clipped by 3 bases and J by 8 bases; unmatched bases: 6. Germline-derived CDR1 and CDR2 are LGHNA and YSLEER. CDR3 amino acids: CASSHLAGGDHIQYF. The CDR3 DNA reads TGCGCCAGCAGCCATTTAGCGGGAGGGGATCACATTCAGTACTTC.

This clonotype was picked up many times. The gene calls are TRBV5-1 and TRBJ2-1; 8 bases fit TRBD2. V gave up 4 bases and J gave up 7 bases; unmatched junction bases: 10. Germline values: CDR1 SGHRS, CDR2 YFSETQ. The CDR3 length is 15 residues. The CDR3: CASSLIGGARNEQFF. The CDR3 DNA is TGCGCCAGCAGCCTGATCGGGGGGGCCAGGAATGAGCAGTTCTTC.

The chain has TRBV6-1 and TRBJ2-2; 7 nucleotides align to TRBD1. Germline lookup yields CDR1 MNHNS and CDR2 SASEGT. The CDR3 is 15 amino acids. Trimming removed 5 bases from V and 0 bases from J; junction bases left unmatched: 3. The CDR3 protein is CASSRQGANTGELFF. The CDR3 nucleotides read TGTGCCAGCAGTAGACAGGGCGCGAACACCGGGGAGCTGTTTTTT.

There are many counts of this clonotype. The junction departs from germline at one end; a sequencing error may be responsible. V gene TRBV5-1 combines with J gene TRBJ2-7; 9 nucleotides line up with TRBD1. Germline CDR1 reads SGHRS; CDR2 reads YFSETQ. This CDR3 is built from 14 residues. This chain's CDR3 is CASSPGTGSYEQYF. As DNA, the CDR3 is TGTGCCAGCAGCCCCGGGACAGGGTCCTACGAGCAGTACTTC.

This clonotype was observed a few times. V gene TRBV3-1 combines with J gene TRBJ1-3; D not certain. Germline CDR1 LGHDT, CDR2 YNNKEL (reference sequence). This CDR3 contains 19 residues. Trimming shortened V by 1 base and J by 0 bases, and 19 bases separated the two germline ends. CDR3 residues: CASSQGNSPASLSGNTIYF. CDR3 nucleotide sequence: TGTGCCAGCAGCCAAGGAAATAGCCCCGCGAGCCTCTCTGGAAACACCATATATTTT.

This chain joins TRBV6-1 and TRBJ1-2; no definite D call. Trimming removed 6 bases at V and 7 bases at J, with 15 bases between. CDR3 length equals 13 residues. The germline CDR1 and CDR2 sequences are MNHNS and SASEGT. The CDR3 loop is CASRGGGLSGYTF. The DNA of the CDR3 is TGTGCCAGCAGGGGAGGAGGACTGTCTGGCTACACCTTC.

V gene TRBV25-1 combines with J gene TRBJ2-3; 11 positions agree with TRBD1. The V gene end was trimmed by 3 bases and the J gene end by 10 bases; junction bases not matched to a gene: 9. CDR1 is MGHDK and CDR2 is SYGVNS in the germline V gene. The CDR3 is 15 residues long. In DNA form, the CDR3 reads TGTGCCAGCAGTGACTCCGGGACAGGGGGGCGTTCGCAGTATTTT. Encoded protein: CASSDSGTGGRSQYF. The whole variable domain, filled in from reference TRBV25-1 and TRBJ2-3, reads EADIYQTPRYLVIGTGKKITLECSQTMGHDKMYWYQQDPGMELHLIHYSYGVNSTEKGDLSSESTVSRIRTEHFPLTLESARPSHTSQYLCASSDSGTGGRSQYFGPGTRLTVL.

The V call is TRBV12-3 or TRBV12-4, the J call TRBJ2-1; 13 nucleotides align to TRBD2. The J segment lost 8 bases and the V segment lost 8 bases, leaving 6 bases of the junction unmatched. The CDR3 runs to 14 residues. The CDR3 DNA reads as TGTGCCAGCGGGACTAGCGGGATGTACCATGAGCAGTTCTTC. Its protein is CASGTSGMYHEQFF.

V gene TRBV29-1 combines with J gene TRBJ2-3, with D unclear. This CDR3 has 12 amino acids. Germline CDR1 reads SQVTM; CDR2 reads ANQGSEA. V dropped 8 bases and J dropped 1 base, with 10 bases sitting between them. DNA for the CDR3: TGCAGCTTCCGCTATGGCACAGATACGCAGTATTTT. This sequence encodes CSFRYGTDTQYF.

This clonotype was found many times. V and J are TRBV4-3 and TRBJ1-6, with D perhaps matching TRBD1 (6 bases). The V and J ends lost 2 bases and 5 bases respectively, with 13 bases between them. This CDR3 contains 16 residues. Germline CDR1 reads LGHNA; CDR2 reads YSLEER. CDR3 in amino acids: CASSQSLGADNSPLHF. The DNA for the CDR3 is TGCGCCAGCAGCCAAAGCCTGGGGGCTGATAATTCACCCCTCCACTTT.

This clonotype was observed a handful of times. Here the CDR3 DNA reads TGTGCCAGCAGCTTAAATGCCTATTTCGAGCAGTACTTC. Its protein is CASSLNAYFEQYF. This chain connects TRBV7-2 to TRBJ2-7; no definite D call. The CDR3 totals 13 residues. With 2 bases removed from V and 6 bases from J, the gap between germline ends came to 11 bases. The germline V gene has CDR1 SGHTA and CDR2 FQGNSA.

This sequence joins TRBV20-1 and TRBJ1-4, with 7 bases aligning to TRBD1. The CDR3 runs 14 residues. Germline values: CDR1 DFQATT, CDR2 SNEGSKA (reference sequence). V trimming: 1 base; J trimming: 3 bases; junction bases outside the gene matches: 2. CDR3 nucleotides: TGCAGTGCTAGAGGCCAGGGGGCTAATGAAAAACTGTTTTTT. As protein: CSARGQGANEKLFF.

The CDR3 sequence is CASSAGGARRGEQYF. Written as DNA, the CDR3 is TGTGCCAGCAGTGCAGGGGGCGCACGACGAGGCGAGCAGTACTTC. The chain employs TRBV12-3 or TRBV12-4 and TRBJ2-7; 8 bases fit TRBD1. The CDR3 totals 15 residues. Trimming at V came to 5 bases and at J to 6 bases, leaving 12 bases not matched to a gene.

This clonotype has only one observation. V is TRBV7-2 and J is TRBJ2-7; 7 bases align to TRBD1. Germline CDR1 and CDR2: SGHTA and FQGNSA. The CDR3 contains 13 residues. Unmatched junction bases numbered 8, after V lost 5 bases and J lost 7 bases. The CDR3 DNA reads TGTGCCAGCAGCCTCAGACAGGGTCGGGAGCAGTACTTC. Its protein product is CASSLRQGREQYF. The whole variable domain, remainder taken from reference TRBV7-2 and TRBJ2-7, is GAGVSQSPSNKVTEKGKDVELRCDPISGHTALYWYRQSLGQGLEFLIYFQGNSAPDKSGLPSDRFSAERTGGSVSTLTIQRTQQEDSAVYLCASSLRQGREQYFGPGTRLTVT.